The sequence of this T cell receptor beta chain was determined in a study of T-cell memory formation after mild COVID-19. This clonotype showed up just a few times. Its antigen remains unidentified. Employing constant-segment primers, 5'RACE generated TCR alpha and TCR beta cDNA libraries bearing sample barcodes and UMIs. TCRdb reanalysed the 5' RACE reads using MiXCR and keeps one entry per CDR3 protein. The data hold under 400,000 distinct CDR3 sequences, with around 21% observed a single time. CDR3 length equals 19 residues. Germline loops: CDR1 SNHLY, CDR2 FYNNEI. V was trimmed by 4 bases and J by 1 base, leaving 25 bases between them. Points from the study as a whole: Researchers report contracting CD4+ clones mostly in CM and EM, with CD8+ clones in EMRA. CD4/CD8 balance characterized clones contracting day 15 to 85, and CD4+ skew characterized later expanders. Pre-infection memory contained some responding clones, which suggested that cross-reactive memory had joined.

The source material was PBMCs or a T cell subset sorted from them (not recorded which). This receptor was taken from an adult woman who had mild COVID-19 (a few samples of this study predate the infection). Cell type and time point are not known. J is TRBJ1-1 and V is TRBV2, with TRBD1 as a possible D gene (5 bases). This CDR3 is CASSGPQRDFEGWNTEAFF. The CDR3 nucleotides are TGTGCCAGCAGTGGCCCGCAACGGGACTTCGAAGGTTGGAACACTGAAGCTTTCTTT.